The rows below give T cell receptor beta chains drawn from one sample of a study of cytomegalovirus exposure and HLA in healthy donors. TCRdb keeps only in-frame clones here, not all; method: immunoSEQ multiplex PCR. Of about 130,000 clones detected, more than 9.5% appear once; the ten largest clones hold approximately 1.9%. Specimen: PBMCs. Every receptor here comes from a man in his fifties in good health and CMV-seronegative. CDR3s include the opening cysteine and the closing phenylalanine or tryptophan. Fields, in order: V gene, clone size, D gene, J gene, CDR3 DNA, CDR3 protein. The D gene is left open where the match is weak. Expanded clones are given a class, and other clones once, few, many or no size at all.

TRBV30	-	-	TRBJ2-7	TGTGCCTGGAGACCAACAGGGACAACCTACGAGCAGTACTTC	CAWRPTGTTYEQYF
TRBV6-6	few	TRBD1	TRBJ2-2	TGTGCCAGCAGTAAAGGACAGGGTAACACCGGGGAGCTGTTTTTT	CASSKGQGNTGELFF
TRBV20-1	few	-	TRBJ2-5	TGCAGTGCTAGCGAGCAAGAGACCCAGTACTTC	CSASEQETQYF
TRBV29-1	few	TRBD1	TRBJ1-1	TGCAGCGTTGAAGGATCAGGGGGCGGACCGTTCGGAGCTTTCTTT	CSVEGSGGGPFGAFF
TRBV9	few	-	TRBJ1-2	TGTGCCAGCGGAGCCGGCGGGTACACCTTC	CASGAGGYTF
TRBV14	few	TRBD2	TRBJ2-5	TGTGCCAGCAGGAGGACTAGCGGGAGCCCCGAGGACTTC	CASRRTSGSPEDF
TRBV30	few	-	TRBJ1-5	TGTGCCTGGAGTGGGAACACGCGGAATCAGCCCCAGCATTTT	CAWSGNTRNQPQHF
TRBV5-4	-	TRBD1	TRBJ1-6	TGTGCCAGCAGCCGGGACAGGGGGTATAATTCACCCCTCCACTTT	CASSRDRGYNSPLHF
TRBV21-1	few	-	TRBJ2-5	TGTGCCAGCAGCAAAGCGAGTCCGGTGGAGACCCAGTACTTC	CASSKASPVETQYF
TRBV4-1	few	-	TRBJ2-7	TGCGCCAGCAGCCAAGGTACGGACTCCACCTACGAGCAGTACTTC	CASSQGTDSTYEQYF
TRBV18	few	-	TRBJ2-1	TGTGCCAGCTCACCAGATGGGCAGGTTGAGGGTGAGCAGTTCTTC	CASSPDGQVEGEQFF
TRBV7-9	few	TRBD1	TRBJ1-2	TGTGCCAGCAGCTTAAGGACAGGGGGCAGGGGCTACACCTTC	CASSLRTGGRGYTF
TRBV11-2	few	-	TRBJ2-5	TGTGCCAGCAGGTTGCGGACAGACGGGGAGACCCAGTACTTC	CASRLRTDGETQYF
TRBV6-5	-	TRBD1	TRBJ2-7	TGTGCCAGCAGTCGAGGACAGGGCCCGGGCGAGCGGTACTTC	CASSRGQGPGERYF
TRBV2	few	TRBD1	TRBJ1-3	TGTGCCAGCAGCGCTTACACAGGGACAGGGTTTGGAAACACCATATATTTT	CASSAYTGTGFGNTIYF
TRBV5-6	-	-	TRBJ1-4	TGTGCCAGCAGCCCCGGGGAGCAGCGCAGTTTAATAACTAATGAAAAACTGTTTTTT	CASSPGEQRSLITNEKLFF
TRBV10-3	-	TRBD1	TRBJ1-1	TGTGCCATCAGGGGAACAGGGGTGAGCACTGAAGCTTTCTTT	CAIRGTGVSTEAFF
TRBV7-8	-	TRBD1	TRBJ1-2	TGTGCCAGCAGCTTACGGACAGGGGTAAACTATGGCTACACCTTC	CASSLRTGVNYGYTF
TRBV30	-	-	TRBJ1-1	TGTGCCTGGAGCCAGACAGTGAACACTGAAGCTTTCTTT	CAWSQTVNTEAFF
TRBV19	-	-	TRBJ1-1	TGTGCCAGTAGTCTGATGCCTGCAGGGGAAGAGGAAGCTTTCTTT	CASSLMPAGEEEAFF
TRBV10-1	-	TRBD2	TRBJ2-5	TGCGCCAATACTAGCGGGAGTTCAAGGGAGACCCAGTACTTC	CANTSGSSRETQYF
TRBV7-3	few	-	TRBJ2-2	TGTGCCAGCAGCTTACTCGCAGGGTTGAGCACCGGGGAGCTGTTTTTT	CASSLLAGLSTGELFF
TRBV11-3	-	TRBD2	TRBJ2-7	TGTGCCAGCAGCTTAGGGTCCGCGGGAGGCATATCCTACGAGCAGTACTTC	CASSLGSAGGISYEQYF
TRBV4-1	few	TRBD1	TRBJ1-5	TGCGCCAGCAGCCGAGGACAGGGGGCGAACCAGCCCCAGCATTTT	CASSRGQGANQPQHF
TRBV28	few	TRBD2	TRBJ2-7	TGTGCCAGCAGTTTACCTAGCGGGCCCTCCTACGAGCAGTACTTC	CASSLPSGPSYEQYF
TRBV25-1	few	-	TRBJ1-2	TGTGCCAGCAGTGACGTCACAAACTATGGCTACACCTTC	CASSDVTNYGYTF
TRBV30	-	-	TRBJ2-5	TGTGCCTGGAGTGAAAGGATCGGGGAGACCCAGTACTTC	CAWSERIGETQYF
TRBV2	-	TRBD1	TRBJ2-7	TGTGCCAGCAGTGAAGCCCTTTGGGACAGGATCCACGAGCAGTACTTC	CASSEALWDRIHEQYF
TRBV15	many	TRBD2	TRBJ2-1	TGTGCCACCAGCAGAGTCACTAGCGGGAGAAGAGATGAGCAGTTCTTC	CATSRVTSGRRDEQFF
TRBV5-1	few	-	TRBJ2-1	TGCGCCAGCGACCGGGGAGTTAGCGTGGGCTACAATGAGCAGTTCTTC	CASDRGVSVGYNEQFF
TRBV19	few	TRBD1	TRBJ1-6	TGTGCCAGTAGTACTGACAGGGGTGCTTCACCCCTCCACTTT	CASSTDRGASPLHF
TRBV14	-	TRBD1	TRBJ2-2	TGTGCCAGCAGCCTAAGACAGGGGTCCGGGGAGCTGTTTTTT	CASSLRQGSGELFF
TRBV27	-	TRBD1	TRBJ2-7	TGTGCCAGCAGTTTATGGGACAGACTATGGGAGCAGTACTTC	CASSLWDRLWEQYF
TRBV7-2	few	-	TRBJ2-7	TGTGCCAGCACCCCGCGGCGGGGCGAACCTTCCTACGAGCAGTACTTC	CASTPRRGEPSYEQYF
TRBV27	few	-	TRBJ2-7	TGTGCCAGCAGCCCCACCTCTATGCCCTCCTACGAGCAGTACTTC	CASSPTSMPSYEQYF
TRBV19	few	TRBD1	TRBJ1-2	TGTGCCAGTAGCACGGGACAGGGACATGGCTACACCTTC	CASSTGQGHGYTF
TRBV30	-	-	TRBJ1-3	TGTGCCTGGGGGGAGGGGTTTGGAAACACCATATATTTT	CAWGEGFGNTIYF
TRBV5-1	-	TRBD1	TRBJ1-2	TGCGCCAGCAGCTCTGCCCCCGGGACAGGGATGGGAGGCTACACCTTC	CASSSAPGTGMGGYTF
TRBV7-9	few	-	TRBJ1-2	TGTGCCAGCAGCTCCGGGGGGGGTGTACGAGGCTACACCTTC	CASSSGGGVRGYTF
TRBV18	-	TRBD1	TRBJ1-5	TGTGCCAGCTCACCGGACAGGGCGGCCCGAAATCAGCCCCAGCATTTT	CASSPDRAARNQPQHF